The 19 T cell receptor beta chains below come from one sample, sequenced in a study of blood T cell repertoires in COVID-19. The assay was immunoSEQ multiplex PCR, and TCRdb's table has in-frame clones only and misses some. The sample lists over 150,000 clones; around nine tenths were seen once. Sequences were obtained from peripheral blood. The receptors originated from a man aged 60 to 75 with COVID-19, enrolled during active disease.

The V call is TRBV27, the J call TRBJ1-1; 8 bases align to TRBD1. V lost 3 bases, J lost 4 bases, and 4 bases stayed unmatched. This CDR3 region has 14 residues. Per the germline V gene, CDR1 is MNHEY and CDR2 is SMNVEV (reference sequence). For the CDR3, the DNA is TGTGCCAGCAGTTTCGACAGGGGAGGCACTGAAGCTTTCTTT. Its protein is CASSFDRGGTEAFF.

The chain recombines TRBV10-3 with TRBJ1-5; D gene uncertain. The CDR3 loop spans 14 amino acids. The germline V gene has CDR1 ENHRY and CDR2 SYGVKD. With 4 bases removed from V and 7 bases from J, the gap between germline ends came to 14 bases. The CDR3 region is CAISGAMVGQPQHF. The DNA of the CDR3 is TGTGCCATCAGTGGGGCAATGGTTGGCCAGCCCCAGCATTTT.

The chain uses TRBV9 and TRBJ1-4; maybe TRBD1 (5 bases). CDR1 is SGDLS, CDR2 YYNGEE, per germline. CDR3 size: 13 residues. Deletions cut 4 bases from V and 7 bases from J, with 11 bases between. This CDR3 is CASSPLGREKLFF. The CDR3 DNA reads as TGTGCCAGCAGCCCCCTGGGGCGTGAAAAACTGTTTTTT.

This clone has more than one count but fewer than ten. The chain joins TRBV5-6 to TRBJ2-2, with TRBD1 matching over 11 bases. The J segment lost 5 bases and the V segment lost 4 bases, leaving 7 bases of the junction unmatched. The V gene's germline CDR1 is SGHDT and CDR2 YYEEEE. The CDR3 length is 16 residues. The CDR3 DNA reads TGTGCCAGCAGCCGATACCGGGACAGGGGGACCGGGGAGCTGTTTTTT. As protein: CASSRYRDRGTGELFF.

The J gene is TRBJ1-3, the V gene TRBV7-2; perhaps TRBD1 as D (6 bases). The CDR3 extends over 17 amino acids. V was shortened by 1 base and J by 5 bases, with 18 bases between the two germline ends. Germline CDR1 is SGHTA and CDR2 is FQGNSA. In nucleotides, the CDR3 is TGTGCCAGCAGCTTAGTCCGACAGGCCACTTTGAGAAACACCATATATTTT. The encoded protein is CASSLVRQATLRNTIYF.

The gene calls are TRBV9 and TRBJ1-6; D gene uncertain. CDR1 is SGDLS, CDR2 YYNGEE, per germline. V was trimmed by 1 base and J by 7 bases, leaving 6 bases between them. The CDR3 covers 13 residues. The CDR3 is CASSVQRNSPLHF. The CDR3, as DNA: TGTGCCAGCAGCGTACAACGGAATTCACCCCTCCACTTT.

V is TRBV5-1 and J is TRBJ1-1; D call uncertain. The V gene's germline CDR1 is SGHRS and CDR2 YFSETQ. With 0 bases removed from V and 8 bases from J, the gap between germline ends came to 14 bases. The CDR3 has 14 residues. The CDR3 DNA reads as TGCGCCAGCAGCTTGGGACAATGGACGGGAGAAGCTTTCTTT. It codes for CASSLGQWTGEAFF.

With respect to this clone: Germline and junction disagree at one end, which may indicate a read error. The chain is built from TRBV6-1 and TRBJ1-1; TRBD1 matches at 8 bases. Germline V gene sequence: CDR1 MNHNS, CDR2 SASEGT. The CDR3 length is 14 residues. In DNA, the CDR3 is TGTGCCAGCAATGAACAGGGGGTTGTCACTGAAGCTTTCTTT. Translated, it gives CASNEQGVVTEAFF.

The genes are TRBV13 and TRBJ2-3; 7 nucleotides align to TRBD2. Germline CDR1 is PRHDT and CDR2 is FYEKMQ (reference sequence). Trimming cost V 4 bases and J 6 bases; bases outside gene matches: 10. CDR3 size: 15 residues. In DNA, the CDR3 is TGTGCCAGCAGCTGGCGGCGGGCGGGGGTGGATACGCAGTATTTT. This sequence encodes CASSWRRAGVDTQYF.

This clone was detected only once. The chain is built from TRBV6-1 and TRBJ1-5; D might be TRBD1 (5 bases). Between the trimmed V and J ends, which lost 1 base and 3 bases, there was a span of 19 bases. CDR1 is MNHNS, CDR2 SASEGT, per germline. The CDR3 sequence is 18 residues long. CDR3 in DNA: TGTGCCAGCAGTGAAGACAGGACTATCTCGTGGGTCAATCAGCCCCAGCATTTT. Its protein is CASSEDRTISWVNQPQHF.

The sample holds a few counts of this clone. The chain recombines TRBV5-6 with TRBJ2-1; TRBD2 aligns across 10 bases. Germline CDR1 reads SGHDT; CDR2 reads YYEEEE. The trim removed 2 bases at V and 5 bases at J, leaving 10 bases unmatched. There are 17 residues in the CDR3. The CDR3: CASSLILSGGVNNEQFF. The CDR3 DNA reads TGTGCCAGCAGCTTAATATTAAGCGGGGGGGTTAACAATGAGCAGTTCTTC.

The chain joins TRBV5-1 to TRBJ2-5; D not resolved. Per the germline V gene, CDR1 is SGHRS and CDR2 is YFSETQ. The V end was cut by 3 bases, the J end by 2 bases, with 11 bases between. The CDR3 is 14 amino acids. CDR3 in DNA: TGCGCCAGCAGCTACGAGAGCATGCAAGAGACCCAGTACTTC. Protein sequence: CASSYESMQETQYF.

This chain links TRBV4-3 with TRBJ1-2; 7 bases agree with TRBD1. The V segment lost 4 bases and the J segment 5 bases; nucleotides outside the gene matches: 10. This CDR3 comprises 15 residues. Germline CDR1 LGHNA, CDR2 YSLEER. The DNA for the CDR3 is TGCGCCAGCAGCCCGGGACAGTGGGGCCCGTATGGCTACACCTTC. It specifies CASSPGQWGPYGYTF.

The chain recombines TRBV7-2 with TRBJ1-4; D unclear. The CDR3 is made up of 15 amino acids. Germline CDR1 reads SGHTA; CDR2 reads FQGNSA. Trimming removed 7 bases at V and 0 bases at J, with 12 bases between. The CDR3 here is CASKRAQTTNEKLFF. CDR3 nucleotide sequence: TGTGCCAGCAAGAGGGCACAGACAACTAATGAAAAACTGTTTTTT.

V and J are TRBV7-6 and TRBJ1-6; D remains ambiguous. Deletions cut 1 base from V and 7 bases from J, with 5 bases between. The germline gives CDR1 SGHVS, CDR2 FNYEAQ. The length of the CDR3 is 13 residues. The CDR3 region has the DNA TGTGCCAGCAGCTTAGGACTCAATTCACCCCTCCACTTT. As protein: CASSLGLNSPLHF. Supplemented by reference TRBV7-6 and TRBJ1-6, the full variable domain reads GAGVSQSPRYKVTKRGQDVALRCDPISGHVSLYWYRQALGQGPEFLTYFNYEAQQDKSGLPNDRFSAERPEGSISTLTIQRTEQRDSAMYRCASSLGLNSPLHFGNGTRLTVT.

This clone has just one count. This rearrangement joins TRBV2 to TRBJ1-1, with unresolved D. V lost 7 bases and J lost 0, with 3 bases in between. The V gene's germline CDR1 is SNHLY and CDR2 FYNNEI. The CDR3 totals 11 residues. The CDR3 sequence is CASTVNTEAFF. In DNA form, the CDR3 reads TGTGCCAGCACCGTGAACACTGAAGCTTTCTTT.

This clone was seen once. The rearrangement uses TRBV9 and TRBJ1-1; D unresolved. The CDR3 contains 14 residues. Per germline, CDR1 SGDLS and CDR2 YYNGEE. The V gene lost 4 bases and the J gene lost 4 bases, with 14 bases spanning the gap. This CDR3 reads CASSNSGRGTEAFF. CDR3 in DNA: TGTGCCAGCAGCAACAGCGGGCGAGGCACTGAAGCTTTCTTT.

The genes are TRBV20-1 and TRBJ1-4, with 9 nucleotides matching TRBD1. The CDR3 loop spans 14 amino acids. The V gene end was trimmed by 3 bases and the J gene end by 7 bases; junction bases not matched to a gene: 6. Germline V CDR1 and CDR2: DFQATT, SNEGSKA (reference sequence). CDR3 DNA sequence: TGCAGTGCTAGTAAGGGACAGGGAGGTGAAAAACTGTTTTTT. Translated, it gives CSASKGQGGEKLFF.

The rearrangement joins TRBV19 to TRBJ1-2; the match to TRBD1 covers 9 bases. CDR1 and CDR2 from the germline V gene are LNHDA and SQIVND (reference sequence). J gave up 7 bases and V 5 bases, and 11 bases lay outside the gene matches. The CDR3 loop spans 15 amino acids. CDR3 DNA sequence: TGTGCCAGTAGTCCCCAAACAGGGGGCAGTTTTGGCTACACCTTC. It translates to CASSPQTGGSFGYTF.